Shown below are 23 T cell receptor beta chains from a single sample sequenced in a study of shared clonotypes between healthy human individuals. Using immunoSEQ multiplex PCR, the repertoire was profiled, and TCRdb retains in-frame clones only, with some absent. This sample has about 2.3 million clones, with approximately 95% found just once. Sequences were obtained from naive CD4+ T cells from PBMCs. Subset given: CD45RA+ positively selected. The source is a man between 18 and 35 years old in good health. Some clones in this sample may be carry-over from other donors' samples.

This clone was seen just once. The V gene is TRBV6-6, the J gene TRBJ1-1, with D unresolved. The germline V gene encodes CDR1 MNHNY and CDR2 SVGAGI (reference sequence). The CDR3 is 14 amino acids. Trimming took 6 bases from V and 1 from J, leaving 12 bases between them. This chain's CDR3 is CASRPDGSNTEAFF. CDR3 sequence (DNA): TGTGCCAGCAGACCGGACGGGTCGAACACTGAAGCTTTCTTT.

This chain joins TRBV30 and TRBJ1-1, with D perhaps TRBD1 (5 bases). Looked up from germline, CDR1 is GTSNPN and CDR2 is SVGIG (reference sequence). There are 15 residues in the CDR3. Trimming pared 0 bases from V and 7 bases from J, leaving 18 bases between. CDR3 sequence (DNA): TGTGCCTGGAGTGTGGAGGGCGGGGGTACAGGTGAAGCTTTCTTT. This sequence encodes CAWSVEGGGTGEAFF. Using reference TRBV30 and TRBJ1-1 for the parts outside the CDR3, the full variable domain is SQTIHQWPATLVQPVGSPLSLECTVEGTSNPNLYWYRQAAGRGLQLLFYSVGIGQISSEVPQNLSASRPQDRQFILSSKKLLLSDSGFYLCAWSVEGGGTGEAFFGQGTRLTVV.

The rearrangement joins TRBV18 to TRBJ2-3, with TRBD1 matching over 10 bases. Germline-derived CDR1 and CDR2 are KGHSH and LQKENI. The CDR3 is made up of 16 amino acids. V dropped 3 bases and J dropped 1; count of bases not matched to a gene: 4. This CDR3 reads CASSPFGTGGTDTQYF. The CDR3 DNA reads as TGTGCCAGCTCACCCTTTGGGACAGGGGGCACAGATACGCAGTATTTT.

The chain joins TRBV28 to TRBJ1-5; a weak D match, TRBD1 (5 bases). CDR3 length: 14 residues. V shed 4 bases and J shed 3 bases, with 10 bases lying between them. The germline V gene has CDR1 MDHEN and CDR2 SYDVKM. The DNA for the CDR3 is TGTGCCAGCAGTTGGGTCAGGGTCAATCAGCCCCAGCATTTT. It yields the protein CASSWVRVNQPQHF.

Details on this clone: This specimen includes other DNA sequences encoding the same CDR3. V is TRBV4-3 and J is TRBJ1-4, with D hard to call. Germline-derived CDR1 and CDR2 are LGHNA and YSLEER. V shed 3 bases and J shed 0 bases, with 2 bases lying between them. This CDR3 has 13 amino acids. In DNA, the CDR3 is TGCGCCAGCAGCCAGGCAACTAATGAAAAACTGTTTTTT. It codes for CASSQATNEKLFF.

As to this clone: Other DNA sequences of this sample code for an identical CDR3. The chain employs TRBV5-1 and TRBJ1-1; D is ambiguous. The CDR3 totals 13 residues. Germline V lookup: CDR1 SGHRS, CDR2 YFSETQ. V lost 1 base and J lost 1, with 5 bases in between. The CDR3 loop is CASSLLGNTEAFF. CDR3 in DNA: TGCGCCAGCAGCTTGTTAGGGAACACTGAAGCTTTCTTT.

V is TRBV15 and J is TRBJ2-1, with 10 bases identical to TRBD2. The V gene's germline CDR1 is LNHNV and CDR2 YYDKDF (reference sequence). The CDR3 is 15 amino acids. The V gene end was trimmed by 1 base and the J gene end by 8 bases; junction bases not matched to a gene: 5. The CDR3 DNA reads as TGTGCCACCAGCAGAGGGCTAGCGGGAGCCGATGAGCAGTTCTTC. Residues: CATSRGLAGADEQFF. The full variable domain, completed using reference TRBV15 and TRBJ2-1, is DAMVIQNPRYQVTQFGKPVTLSCSQTLNHNVMYWYQQKSSQAPKLLFHYYDKDFNNEADTPDNFQSRRPNTSFCFLDIRSPGLGDTAMYLCATSRGLAGADEQFFGPGTRLTVL.

The chain combines TRBV28 with TRBJ1-1; D ambiguous. Germline-derived CDR1 and CDR2 are MDHEN and SYDVKM. Trimming stripped 2 bases from V and 5 bases from J, with 12 bases between. CDR3 length: 14 residues. CDR3 sequence reads: CASSLSTGRTEAFF. For the CDR3, the DNA is TGTGCCAGCAGTTTAAGTACGGGGAGGACTGAAGCTTTCTTT.

Points on this clone: Other DNA sequences of this sample code for an identical CDR3. The CDR3 region is CASSYSRLAGAGELFF. The CDR3 region has the DNA TGTGCCAGCAGTTACTCCCGACTAGCGGGAGCCGGGGAGCTGTTTTTT. This chain connects TRBV6-5 to TRBJ2-2; 12 bases match TRBD2. CDR3 length equals 16 residues. V shed 0 bases, J shed 6 bases, and the junction held 2 bases outside the gene matches. Germline CDR1 and CDR2: MNHEY and SVGAGI.

This clone was observed once. A junction end diverges from the germline sequence, so it may reflect a read error. The chain employs TRBV10-3 and TRBJ2-1, with 11 bases fitting TRBD2. CDR3 size: 12 residues. Germline values: CDR1 ENHRY, CDR2 SYGVKD. Here the CDR3 DNA reads TGTGCCATCAGTGAACCGTCTAGCGGGAGGATCTTC. Protein product: CAISEPSSGRIF.

CDR3 nucleotides: TGTGCCAGCAGCTTAGGGGGGTTGATGACAGATACGCAGTATTTT. Its translation: CASSLGGLMTDTQYF. J is TRBJ2-3 and V is TRBV7-2, with D perhaps matching TRBD1 or TRBD2 (5 bases each). CDR3 length: 15 amino acids. V lost 1 base to trimming and J lost 3 bases, with 11 bases between them. Germline CDR1 is SGHTA and CDR2 is FQGNSA.

A single count supports this clone. The chain links TRBV6-1 to TRBJ1-2; 7 bases are a match to TRBD1. The CDR3 is 15 amino acids. V was pared by 0 bases and J by 2 bases, with 3 bases of the junction left unmatched. Per germline, CDR1 MNHNS and CDR2 SASEGT. Written as DNA, the CDR3 is TGTGCCAGCAGTGAAGCACAGGGACAGAACTATGGCTACACCTTC. As protein: CASSEAQGQNYGYTF.

CDR3 amino acids: CARSRHAGALGSGNTIYF. For the CDR3, the DNA is TGTGCCAGAAGCCGACATGCCGGGGCGCTTGGCTCTGGAAACACCATATATTTT. V usage is TRBV5-3 and J usage is TRBJ1-3; TRBD1 is a possible D gene (5 bases). Being an ORF, TRBV5-3 has a function that is uncertain. Deletions cut 4 bases from V and 0 bases from J, with 20 bases between. This CDR3 has 18 amino acids.

This chain joins TRBV29-1 and TRBJ2-5, with no clear D. Looked up from germline, CDR1 is SQVTM and CDR2 is ANQGSEA. V dropped 7 bases and J dropped 1 base, with 10 bases sitting between them. The CDR3 contains 12 residues. CDR3 nucleotides: TGCAGCGCCGTACATATCCAAGAGACCCAGTACTTC. Translating it yields CSAVHIQETQYF.

V and J are TRBV4-1 and TRBJ1-5; TRBD1 agrees at 7 bases. J gave up 7 bases and V 0 bases, and 6 bases lay outside the gene matches. Germline CDR1 MGHRA, CDR2 YSYEKL. This CDR3 is built from 15 residues. CDR3 amino acids: CASSQDPDRRQPQHF. The DNA of the CDR3 is TGCGCCAGCAGCCAAGATCCGGACAGGAGGCAGCCCCAGCATTTT.

The chain carries TRBV18 and TRBJ1-5; D might be TRBD1 (5 bases). Trimming pared 2 bases from V and 7 bases from J, leaving 12 bases between. CDR3 length: 14 residues. Germline V gives CDR1 KGHSH, CDR2 LQKENI. The chain's CDR3 is CASSPEVGDQPQHF. The CDR3 nucleotides are TGTGCCAGCTCACCAGAAGTCGGGGACCAGCCCCAGCATTTT.

V gene TRBV29-1 combines with J gene TRBJ2-3, with TRBD2 matching 9 bases. The CDR3 has 15 residues. Trimming at V came to 7 bases and at J to 7 bases, leaving 15 bases not matched to a gene. Germline assignment: CDR1 SQVTM and CDR2 ANQGSEA. The DNA for the CDR3 is TGCAGCGCCGAAGAGCCGGGACTAGCCTCAAATACGCAGTATTTT. Its translation is CSAEEPGLASNTQYF.

The CDR3 spells CASSRGLPSSYEQYF. CDR3 in DNA: TGCGCCAGCAGTCGTGGACTGCCGAGCTCCTACGAGCAGTACTTC. The rearrangement uses TRBV5-1 and TRBJ2-7; D may be TRBD2 (5 bases). The CDR3 length is 15 residues. Germline lookup yields CDR1 SGHRS and CDR2 YFSETQ. The V gene lost 5 bases and the J gene lost 0 bases, with 15 bases spanning the gap.

This sequence joins TRBV5-1 and TRBJ1-2; D not resolved. Germline loops: CDR1 SGHRS, CDR2 YFSETQ. V dropped 4 bases and J dropped 2 bases, with 12 bases sitting between them. The CDR3 is 14 amino acids. Written as DNA, the CDR3 is TGCGCCAGCAGCGCCGACCCTACAAACTATGGCTACACCTTC. It yields the protein CASSADPTNYGYTF.

This sequence joins TRBV11-3 and TRBJ1-1; D remains unclear. The V end lost 5 bases, the J end lost 2 bases, and 9 bases lay between the germline ends. In germline, CDR1 is SGHNT, CDR2 YENEEA. The CDR3 is 13 residues long. The DNA of the CDR3 is TGTGCCAGCAGCGAAAATCAAAACACTGAAGCTTTCTTT. Its protein is CASSENQNTEAFF.

V usage is TRBV29-1 and J usage is TRBJ1-3; D is ambiguous. The CDR3 sequence is 12 residues long. Germline lookup yields CDR1 SQVTM and CDR2 ANQGSEA. V lost 4 bases and J lost 4, with 8 bases in between. The CDR3 region has the DNA TGCAGCGTTGCGGCGGAAGGAAACACCATATATTTT. Its translation is CSVAAEGNTIYF.

V usage is TRBV28 and J usage is TRBJ2-3, with D possibly called TRBD1 or TRBD2 (6 bases each). In germline, CDR1 is MDHEN, CDR2 SYDVKM. V shed 8 bases and J shed 2 bases, with 20 bases lying between them. The CDR3 covers 16 residues. CDR3 sequence (DNA): TGTGCCAGCTTTGCCCCCGGGGGCCTATTCACAGATACGCAGTATTTT. It encodes CASFAPGGLFTDTQYF.

J is TRBJ2-7 and V is TRBV19; TRBD1 matches 9 bases. V was clipped by 3 bases and J by 5 bases; unmatched bases: 8. The germline V gene encodes CDR1 LNHDA and CDR2 SQIVND (reference sequence). This CDR3 comprises 15 residues. CDR3 sequence: CASSISGQGINEQYF. In DNA, the CDR3 is TGTGCCAGTAGTATCTCCGGACAGGGGATAAACGAGCAGTACTTC.